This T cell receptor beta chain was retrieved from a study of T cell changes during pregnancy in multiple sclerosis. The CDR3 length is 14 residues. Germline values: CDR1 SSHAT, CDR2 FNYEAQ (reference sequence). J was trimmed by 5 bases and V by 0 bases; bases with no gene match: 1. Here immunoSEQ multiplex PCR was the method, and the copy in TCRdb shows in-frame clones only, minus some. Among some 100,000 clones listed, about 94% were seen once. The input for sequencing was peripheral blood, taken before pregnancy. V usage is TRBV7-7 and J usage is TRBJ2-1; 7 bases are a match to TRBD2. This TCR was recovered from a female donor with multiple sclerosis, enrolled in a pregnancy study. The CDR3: CASSLAGGDNEQFF. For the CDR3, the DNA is TGTGCCAGCAGCTTAGCGGGAGGGGACAATGAGCAGTTCTTC.